The 6 T cell receptor beta chains below all came from one sample that was sequenced in a study of control samples from healthy donors and cancer patients. The method was immunoSEQ multiplex PCR; TCRdb's version includes in-frame clones alone and lacks a portion of them. The data contain 150,000 to 200,000 clones, 91% of them singletons. The source material was blood. The source of these receptors is a woman aged 25-40 years in good health.

This chain joins TRBV5-6 and TRBJ2-7; D is unresolved. CDR1 SGHDT and CDR2 YYEEEE come from the germline V gene. The germline V and J ends were trimmed by 2 bases and 3 bases, with 6 bases remaining between them. CDR3 length: 12 residues. The CDR3 spells CASSLTNYEQYF. In DNA form, the CDR3 reads TGTGCCAGCAGCTTAACAAACTACGAGCAGTACTTC.

This clone has more than one count but fewer than ten. V usage is TRBV7-3 and J usage is TRBJ1-1; 11 nucleotides line up with TRBD1. Looked up from germline, CDR1 is SGHTA and CDR2 is FQGTGA. The trim removed 5 bases at V and 4 bases at J, leaving 3 bases unmatched. This CDR3 spans 14 amino acids. The CDR3 sequence is CASSPGTGGTEAFF. DNA for the CDR3: TGTGCCAGCAGCCCCGGGACAGGGGGCACTGAAGCTTTCTTT. Combining the CDR3 with reference TRBV7-3 and TRBJ1-1 gives the whole variable domain GAGVSQTPSNKVTEKGKYVELRCDPISGHTALYWYRQSLGQGPEFLIYFQGTGAADDSGLPNDRFFAVRPEGSVSTLKIQRTERGDSAVYLCASSPGTGGTEAFFGQGTRLTVV.

The V call is TRBV11-2, the J call TRBJ2-5, with 11 bases matching TRBD1. The ends lost 2 bases at V and 4 bases at J; junction bases unmatched: 6. The CDR3 is 16 amino acids. The germline V gene encodes CDR1 SGHAT and CDR2 FQNNGV. CDR3 in DNA: TGTGCCAGCAGCTTATTGGGGACAGGGGGTGTAGAGACCCAGTACTTC. This sequence encodes CASSLLGTGGVETQYF. The full variable domain, completed using reference TRBV11-2 and TRBJ2-5, is EAGVAQSPRYKIIEKRQSVAFWCNPISGHATLYWYQQILGQGPKLLIQFQNNGVVDDSQLPKDRFSAERLKGVDSTLKIQPAKLEDSAVYLCASSLLGTGGVETQYFGPGTRLLVL.

The sample holds one count of this clone. This sequence joins TRBV29-1 and TRBJ2-7; 11 bases align to TRBD2. CDR1 is SQVTM, CDR2 ANQGSEA, per germline. V was pared by 4 bases and J by 2 bases, with 4 bases of the junction left unmatched. CDR3 size: 14 residues. CDR3 sequence (DNA): TGCAGCGTTGCCGGGACTAGCGGAACCTACGAGCAGTACTTC. Encoded protein: CSVAGTSGTYEQYF.

V is TRBV10-3 and J is TRBJ1-1, with 7 bases matching TRBD1. The trim removed 4 bases at V and 5 bases at J, leaving 10 bases unmatched. The germline gives CDR1 ENHRY, CDR2 SYGVKD. The CDR3 runs to 15 residues. The CDR3 is CAISGQGVGYTEAFF. The CDR3 DNA follows: TGTGCCATCAGTGGACAGGGAGTGGGGTATACTGAAGCTTTCTTT.

The V gene is TRBV7-2, the J gene TRBJ2-1; 7 bases are a match to TRBD1. This CDR3 has 14 residues. The junction had 6 bases not matched to a gene; V was cut back by 5 bases and J by 5 bases. In germline, CDR1 is SGHTA, CDR2 FQGNSA. For the CDR3, the DNA is TGTGCCAGCAGCCCCAGACAGGGAGACAATGAGCAGTTCTTC. This translates into CASSPRQGDNEQFF.